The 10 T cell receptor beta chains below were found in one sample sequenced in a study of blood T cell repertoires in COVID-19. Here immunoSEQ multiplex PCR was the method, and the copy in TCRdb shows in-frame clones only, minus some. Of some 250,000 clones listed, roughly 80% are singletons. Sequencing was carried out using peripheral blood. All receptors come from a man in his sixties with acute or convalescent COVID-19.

The DNA of the CDR3 is TGTGCCAGCAGCGTAGGGGGTGACAGGGTTGAGCCCCAGCATTTT. This gives the protein CASSVGGDRVEPQHF. The chain joins TRBV9 to TRBJ1-5; 7 nucleotides align to TRBD1. The germline V gene encodes CDR1 SGDLS and CDR2 YYNGEE. V was clipped by 0 bases and J by 8 bases; unmatched bases: 8. This CDR3 spans 15 amino acids.

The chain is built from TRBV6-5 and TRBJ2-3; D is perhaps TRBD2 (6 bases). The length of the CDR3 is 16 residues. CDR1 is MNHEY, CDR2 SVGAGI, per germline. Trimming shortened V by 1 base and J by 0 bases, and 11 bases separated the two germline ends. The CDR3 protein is CASSYFGGRSTDTQYF. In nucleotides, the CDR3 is TGTGCCAGCAGTTACTTCGGGGGTAGAAGCACAGATACGCAGTATTTT.

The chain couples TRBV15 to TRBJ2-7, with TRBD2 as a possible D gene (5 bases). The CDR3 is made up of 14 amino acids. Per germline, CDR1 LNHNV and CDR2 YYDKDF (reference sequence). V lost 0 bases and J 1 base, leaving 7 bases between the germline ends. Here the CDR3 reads CATSRDPGSYEQYF. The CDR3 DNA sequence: TGTGCCACCAGCAGAGATCCGGGGTCCTACGAGCAGTACTTC.

Here the CDR3 reads CASSLREGAFYEQYF. DNA for the CDR3: TGTGCCAGCAGCCTCCGAGAAGGGGCCTTCTACGAGCAGTACTTC. The V call is TRBV3-1 (or the pseudogene TRBV3-2), the J call TRBJ2-7, with a tentative D call TRBD1 (5 bases). V shed 4 bases and J shed 3 bases, with 16 bases lying between them. The CDR3 is 15 amino acids. Germline lookup yields CDR1 LGHDT and CDR2 YNNKEL (reference sequence).

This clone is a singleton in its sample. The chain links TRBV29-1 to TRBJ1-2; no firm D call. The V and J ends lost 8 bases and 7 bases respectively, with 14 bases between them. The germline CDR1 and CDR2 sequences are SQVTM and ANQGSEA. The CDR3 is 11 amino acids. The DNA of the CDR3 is TGCAGCACTTACCAATCGGGTGGCTACACCTTC. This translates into CSTYQSGGYTF. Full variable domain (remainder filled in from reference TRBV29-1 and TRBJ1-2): SAVISQKPSRDICQRGTSLTIQCQVDSQVTMMFWYRQQPGQSLTLIATANQGSEATYESGFVIDKFPISRPNLTFSTLTVSNMSPEDSSIYLCSTYQSGGYTFGSGTRLTVV.

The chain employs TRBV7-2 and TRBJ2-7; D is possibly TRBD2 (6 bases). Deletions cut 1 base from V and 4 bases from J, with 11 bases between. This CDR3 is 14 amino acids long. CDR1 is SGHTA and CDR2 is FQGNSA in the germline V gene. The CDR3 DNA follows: TGTGCCAGCAGCTTAGATGGCGGGATATACGAGCAGTACTTC. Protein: CASSLDGGIYEQYF.

CDR3 sequence reads: CASRRGHSEAFF. DNA of the CDR3: TGTGCCAGCAGACGGGGACATTCTGAAGCTTTCTTT. V gene TRBV2 combines with J gene TRBJ1-1; possible D gene TRBD1, 6 bases. The CDR3 has 12 amino acids. Germline V gives CDR1 SNHLY, CDR2 FYNNEI. V was shortened by 6 bases and J by 6 bases, with 11 bases between the two germline ends. The full variable domain, with the rest looked up from reference TRBV2 and TRBJ1-1, is EPEVTQTPSHQVTQMGQEVILRCVPISNHLYFYWYRQILGQKVEFLVSFYNNEISEKSEIFDDQFSVERPDGSNFTLKIRSTKLEDSAMYFCASRRGHSEAFFGQGTRLTVV.

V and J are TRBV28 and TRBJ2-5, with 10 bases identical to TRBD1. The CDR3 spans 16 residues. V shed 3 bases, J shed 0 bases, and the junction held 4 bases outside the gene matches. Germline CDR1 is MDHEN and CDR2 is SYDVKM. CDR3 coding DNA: TGTGCCAGCAGTTTTTCGACAGGGGGCGACCAAGAGACCCAGTACTTC. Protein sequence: CASSFSTGGDQETQYF.

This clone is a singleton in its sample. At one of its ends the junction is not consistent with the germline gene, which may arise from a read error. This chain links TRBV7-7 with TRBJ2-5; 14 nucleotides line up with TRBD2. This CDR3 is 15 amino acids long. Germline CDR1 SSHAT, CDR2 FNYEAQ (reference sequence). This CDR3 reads CASSPGTSGGGTQYF. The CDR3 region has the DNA TGTGCTAGCAGCCCCGGGACTAGCGGGGGAGGGACCCAGTACTTC.

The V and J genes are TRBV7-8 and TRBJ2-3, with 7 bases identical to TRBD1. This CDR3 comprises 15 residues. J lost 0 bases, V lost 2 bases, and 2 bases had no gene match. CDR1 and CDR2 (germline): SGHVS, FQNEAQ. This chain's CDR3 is CASSLWDSSTDTQYF. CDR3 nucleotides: TGTGCCAGCAGCTTATGGGACAGCAGCACAGATACGCAGTATTTT.